This TCR beta chain came from a study of blood T cell repertoires in COVID-19. The CDR3 sequence is 11 residues long. Trimming at V came to 2 bases and at J to 8 bases, leaving 1 base not matched to a gene. Per the germline V gene, CDR1 is GTSNPN and CDR2 is SVGIG (reference sequence). The data were produced by immunoSEQ multiplex PCR, yet TCRdb's version contains in-frame clones alone and is incomplete. The sample consists of around 190,000 clones, about 88% of them appearing once. The sequenced sample consisted of peripheral blood. The TCR was taken from a man in his forties or fifties with COVID-19, enrolled during active disease. This chain connects TRBV30 to TRBJ2-3; 7 bases are shared with TRBD2. CDR3 region: CAWSPGGTQYF. The CDR3 DNA follows: TGTGCCTGGAGTCCGGGGGGTACGCAGTATTTT.